This T cell receptor beta chain was sequenced for a study of blood T cell repertoires in COVID-19. Study summary: Material from acute and convalescent COVID-19 was sourced from the United States, Italy and Spain.

As processed by the authors: The authors estimated nucleated cell counts from reference gene primer amplification. The protocol was immunoSEQ multiplex PCR, while the TCRdb copy is restricted to in-frame clones and leaves out a portion. That table supplies the V and J calls and clone size; D and trimming were determined from the DNA. Of about 190,000 clones listed, about 88% were seen once; the top ten hold approximately 2.1%. The ends lost 1 base at V and 5 bases at J; junction bases unmatched: 7. Germline values: CDR1 WNHNN, CDR2 SYGVQD (reference sequence). The length of the CDR3 is 15 residues. The sequence was collected from a man between 65 and 85 years old with active or convalescent COVID-19. The gene calls are TRBV10-1 and TRBJ2-7, with 8 positions matching TRBD2. Sequencing input: peripheral blood. The CDR3 nucleotides are TGCGCCAGCAGTGAGTTGCGGGGGGAAGTCGACGAGCAGTACTTC. Residues: CASSELRGEVDEQYF.